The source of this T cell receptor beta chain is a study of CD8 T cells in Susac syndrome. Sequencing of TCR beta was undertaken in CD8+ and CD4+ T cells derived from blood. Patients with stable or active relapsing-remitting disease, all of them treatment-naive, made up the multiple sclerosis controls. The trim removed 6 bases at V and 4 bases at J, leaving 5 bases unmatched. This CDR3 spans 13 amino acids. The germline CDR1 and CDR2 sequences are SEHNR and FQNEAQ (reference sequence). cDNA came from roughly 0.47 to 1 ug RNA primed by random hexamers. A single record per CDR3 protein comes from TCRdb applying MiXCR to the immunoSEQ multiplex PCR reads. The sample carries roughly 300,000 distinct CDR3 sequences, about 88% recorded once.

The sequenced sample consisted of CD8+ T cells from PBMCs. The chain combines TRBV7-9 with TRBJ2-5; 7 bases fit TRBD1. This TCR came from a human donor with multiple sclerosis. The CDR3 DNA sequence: TGTGCCAGCAGTAGGGGACAGCCAGAGACCCAGTACTTC. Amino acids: CASSRGQPETQYF.